This T cell receptor (beta chain) derives from a study of graft-versus-host responses after intestinal transplantation (dated by TCRdb to the early 2020s). At the level of the whole study: The transplants that recipients received were multivisceral, liver-intestinal, or isolated intestinal. After intestinal transplantation, graft-versus-host and host-versus-graft alloreactive T cell clones in the graft, circulation and bone marrow were tracked using bulk TCR-beta CDR3 sequencing. Every recipient was given anti-thymocyte globulin induction, then maintenance tacrolimus and steroids for 3 to 4 years. To identify alloreactive clones, pre-transplant mixed lymphocyte reaction products were sequenced and compared with unstimulated pre-transplant donor and recipient T cells. A peak of at least 4% donor T cells among recipient peripheral blood mononuclear cells was the definition used for donor T cell macrochimerism. Instead of going to the commercial service, samples from a few later patients were sequenced in-house on an Illumina MiSeq and processed with MiXCR. The cohort enrolled some 24 intestinal transplant recipients, one of whom was a retransplant, and a few patients without pretransplant specimens were excluded.

The library was built by means of the immunoSEQ multiplex PCR assay. For most patients, genomic DNA was isolated using the Qiagen DNeasy Blood and Tissue Kit and was shipped frozen to Adaptive Biotechnologies for TCR sequencing. Adaptive Biotechnologies carried out high-throughput TCR-beta CDR3 sequencing of genomic DNA for most patients. As for the original processing: Adaptive's ImmunoSEQ software supplied the TCR sequencing data for around 19 patients, while MiXCR and VDJtools were used to process three other patients. To correct CD4 versus CD8 sorting errors, sequences present in both subsets at a frequency ratio below 5:1 were removed. CDR3 nucleotide sequences shared between donor and recipient were removed because their origin could not be assigned. To be classed as alloreactive, a clone needed at least 2-fold expansion over unstimulated cells and a minimum CFSE-low frequency of 0.002% (template counts) or 0.001% (read counts). Clones were considered mappable if detected in sequenced pre-transplant spleen, lymph node, or MLR CFSE-low populations of the donor or recipient. Cumulative frequency of alloreactive clones was calculated as a percentage of all sequences weighted by copy number. This immuneACCESS table, as held by TCRdb, lists in-frame sequences with V and J called but not all clones. Of the missing ones, under half trace to an unresolved V gene in checked studies; the others have no known cause. That table supplies the V and J calls and clone size; D and trimming were determined from the DNA. In this sample the table shows 40,000 or so clones, 93% of which occur a single time. The ten largest clonotypes hold about 20% of the sample.

What the research found in general, with its limitations: The relatively low number and heterogeneity of intestinal transplant patients limited the conclusions. Early after transplant, peak levels of circulating GvH clones were found to be associated with declines in HvG clones. High GvH to HvG T cell clonal ratios were observed in the allografts of patients with donor T cell macrochimerism. GvH clones were detected in recipient bone marrow, and some appeared earlier in ileal mucosa or blood, consistent with an intestinal mucosal origin.

What the time point label conveys for this sample: cells obtained before transplantation from donor or recipient. CD3+CD4+ and CD3+CD8+ populations were FACS-sorted from unstimulated pre-transplant donor and recipient cells taken from spleen or lymph nodes. For this clone: No antigen is known for it. Base qualities are not at hand, and no much larger clone is one base apart.

Based on the germline V gene (reference sequence), the CDR1 and CDR2 sequences are PRHDT and FYEKMQ. The CDR3 goes from the cysteine to the phenylalanine over 14 residues. The only DNA kept is the CDR3, 42 bases in frame from the first base. Clipping removes 6 bases from V and 1 base from J, with 3 as the unmatched junction base count. The clonotype was recovered from a human donor who was the organ donor for an intestinal transplant. The rearrangement combines TRBV13 with TRBJ2-7, and TRBD2 aligns with 10 junction nucleotides. Sequenced here: unstimulated CD8+ T cells sorted from spleen or lymph node cells, sampled before transplant. CDR3 sequence: CASRFSGGSYEQYF. The DNA reads TGTGCCAGCAGGTTTAGCGGGGGGTCCTACGAGCAGTACTTC.